A selection of T cell receptor beta chains follows, all from one sample in a study of blood T cell repertoires in COVID-19. Assay used: immunoSEQ multiplex PCR; TCRdb lists only in-frame clones, some missing. The repertoire consists of about 92,000 clones, with over 60% occurring once and the leading ten covering about 8.7%. The specimen sequenced was peripheral blood. The receptors originated from a man aged 45-60 years who had recovered from COVID-19. Both conserved end residues are part of each CDR3. Where a row states a size, it is once, few, many or the class of an expanded clone; other rows omit it.

V gene,clone size,J gene,CDR3 protein
TRBV11-2,-,TRBJ2-5,CASSLGVQGAWETQYF
TRBV11-2,-,TRBJ2-1,CASSWTSGGNEQFF
TRBV2,-,TRBJ2-2,CASSVGTTTGELFF
TRBV12-5,-,TRBJ2-3,CASGLQNTQYF
TRBV7-2,few,TRBJ2-6,CASSSRGSGANVLTF
TRBV10-3,-,TRBJ1-3,CAISESVQGGNTIYF
TRBV28,-,TRBJ1-5,CASSFTGNQPQHF
TRBV5-6,-,TRBJ1-3,CASSLVTGSGNTIYF
TRBV5-4,-,TRBJ2-1,CASSYSGTSVNEQFF
TRBV7-3,-,TRBJ2-5,CASSLNAVTETQYF
TRBV7-9,-,TRBJ1-1,CASSLDGGTEAFF
TRBV5-1,once,TRBJ2-1,CASGGLADEQFF
TRBV28,-,TRBJ2-1,CASSPLGREGRKFF
TRBV5-1,-,TRBJ1-5,CASSSAGQKDQPQHF
TRBV2,-,TRBJ2-7,CASSAYRPQDEQYF
TRBV4-3,-,TRBJ2-7,CASSQDSVAGEQYF
TRBV4-1,-,TRBJ1-6,CASSHSSGNSPLHF
TRBV7-3,-,TRBJ2-7,CASSLDTQGEQYF
TRBV2,-,TRBJ2-2,CASSSQGAVTGELFF
TRBV9,once,TRBJ2-5,CASSTQAGDKETQYF
TRBV5-8,-,TRBJ2-2,CASSLLLVNTGELFF
TRBV3-1/TRBV3-2,-,TRBJ1-4,CASSPPGGGFINEKLFF
TRBV4-2,few,TRBJ1-4,CASSQHIGSGDEKLFF
TRBV3-1/TRBV3-2,-,TRBJ2-1,CASSQDINAVNEQFF
TRBV7-9,many,TRBJ1-1,CASSFNRPNTEAFF
TRBV10-3,-,TRBJ1-4,CAIQGATNEKLFF
TRBV6-5,few,TRBJ1-1,CASLYGGLGTEAFF
TRBV19,-,TRBJ1-4,CASSIATATNEKLFF
TRBV19,-,TRBJ1-1,CASSIGPVGPAFF